The 26 T cell receptor beta chains below all came from one sample that was sequenced in a study of regulatory T cells in long-lasting Graves disease. As to time point: persistent/refractory GD, antithyroid drugs over 5 years with positive TRAb. With RNA extracted from PBMCs as input, the TCR library was made. According to the study, TCR beta libraries were built with iRepertoire HTBI primers and CDR3-region Arm-PCR. TCRdb re-analysed the multiplex PCR reads in MiXCR, keeping a single row per CDR3 protein. The table shows 400,000 to 600,000 distinct CDR3 sequences, with around a fifth occurring only once. The material was peripheral blood mononuclear cells (PBMCs), obtained when the disease was refractory, from a patient treated with antithyroid drugs. Receptors were obtained from a female donor with Graves disease.

The chain couples TRBV5-1 to TRBJ1-4; a possible D gene is TRBD1 (5 bases). Germline CDR1 reads SGHRS; CDR2 reads YFSETQ. V lost 5 bases and J 2 bases, leaving 10 bases between the germline ends. This CDR3 has 14 amino acids. For the CDR3, the DNA is TGCGCCAGCAGTCCGACAGCTACTAATGAAAAACTGTTTTTT. This sequence encodes CASSPTATNEKLFF.

The chain has TRBV7-2 and TRBJ1-2, with TRBD1 matching over 7 bases. This CDR3 comprises 14 residues. Losses at the gene ends were 7 bases for V and 3 bases for J; bases not matched to a gene: 8. CDR1 is SGHTA, CDR2 FQGNSA, per germline. The CDR3 loop reads CASIPGGADYGYTF. In DNA, the CDR3 is TGTGCCAGCATCCCAGGGGGGGCGGACTATGGCTACACCTTC.

This clonotype was seen repeatedly, ten times or more. The V and J genes are TRBV27 and TRBJ2-5; the match to TRBD1 covers 8 bases. Germline-derived CDR1 and CDR2 are MNHEY and SMNVEV (reference sequence). The trim removed 5 bases at V and 7 bases at J, leaving 6 bases unmatched. This CDR3 has 13 amino acids. CDR3 bases: TGTGCCAGCAGTCCTCAGGGGGCCGGGACCCAGTACTTC. Protein sequence: CASSPQGAGTQYF.

The chain links TRBV4-1 to TRBJ1-5; D is unresolved. The ends were cut back, 3 bases at V and 3 bases at J, with 9 bases in the middle. The CDR3 has 14 residues. The germline CDR1 and CDR2 sequences are MGHRA and YSYEKL. CDR3 nucleotide sequence: TGCGCCAGCAGCCACGTCCAAGTCAATCAGCCCCAGCATTTT. This codes for CASSHVQVNQPQHF.

The chain has TRBV12-3 or TRBV12-4 and TRBJ2-2; D unclear. The CDR3 has 12 amino acids. V was trimmed by 7 bases and J by 7 bases, leaving 10 bases between them. CDR3 sequence: CASTGDGGELFF. The CDR3 DNA reads as TGTGCCAGCACTGGAGATGGCGGGGAGCTGTTTTTT.

This clonotype was seen many times. The V and J genes are TRBV28 and TRBJ2-7, with TRBD2 matching 7 bases. The CDR3 length is 15 residues. From germline, CDR1 is MDHEN and CDR2 SYDVKM. V lost 4 bases, J lost 0 bases, and 6 bases stayed unmatched. CDR3 sequence reads: CASSSTSRSSYEQYF. CDR3 sequence (DNA): TGTGCCAGCAGTTCGACTAGCAGGAGCTCCTACGAGCAGTACTTC. Complete variable domain (other parts from reference TRBV28 and TRBJ2-7): DVKVTQSSRYLVKRTGEKVFLECVQDMDHENMFWYRQDPGLGLRLIYFSYDVKMKEKGDIPEGYSVSREKKERFSLILESASTNQTSMYLCASSSTSRSSYEQYFGPGTRLTVT.

In its sample, this clonotype was seen many times. The chain couples TRBV6-1 to TRBJ2-5, with 9 bases matching TRBD1. The CDR3 sequence is 16 residues long. The germline V gene encodes CDR1 MNHNS and CDR2 SASEGT. V gave up 6 bases and J gave up 4 bases; unmatched junction bases: 12. The CDR3 reads CASRQARTGARETQYF. For the CDR3, the DNA is TGTGCCAGCAGGCAAGCCCGGACAGGGGCACGAGAGACCCAGTACTTC.

In this sample, this clonotype turned up a few times. The J gene is TRBJ2-1, the V gene TRBV28, with 12 bases matching TRBD2. The CDR3 runs 19 residues. Germline loops: CDR1 MDHEN, CDR2 SYDVKM. Trimming at V came to 1 base and at J to 2 bases, leaving 9 bases not matched to a gene. CDR3: CASSLFPSGRANTYNEQFF. CDR3 coding DNA: TGTGCCAGCAGTTTATTTCCTAGCGGGAGGGCAAATACCTACAATGAGCAGTTCTTC. The full variable domain, with the rest looked up from reference TRBV28 and TRBJ2-1, is DVKVTQSSRYLVKRTGEKVFLECVQDMDHENMFWYRQDPGLGLRLIYFSYDVKMKEKGDIPEGYSVSREKKERFSLILESASTNQTSMYLCASSLFPSGRANTYNEQFFGPGTRLTVL.

This clonotype has a handful of counts. A junction boundary mismatches the germline segment, possibly from a read error. CDR3 sequence (DNA): TGCAGTGCATCATCCCTACCAGATACTCAGTATTTT. Translation gives CSASSLPDTQYF. The chain carries TRBV20-1 and TRBJ2-3, with D hard to call. The germline V gene encodes CDR1 DFQATT and CDR2 SNEGSKA (reference sequence). The CDR3 is 12 amino acids.

This clonotype was found many times. The rearrangement links TRBV27 to TRBJ2-7; 13 nucleotides line up with TRBD2. Germline CDR1 MNHEY, CDR2 SMNVEV (reference sequence). This CDR3 contains 17 residues. The trim removed 0 bases at V and 2 bases at J, leaving 4 bases unmatched. CDR3 sequence (DNA): TGTGCCAGCAGTTTATCCGGACTAGCGGGGGAACCCTACGAGCAGTACTTC. It translates to CASSLSGLAGEPYEQYF.

The V gene is TRBV29-1, the J gene TRBJ2-6; the D call may be TRBD1 or TRBD2 (5 bases each). The ends were cut back, 4 bases at V and 0 bases at J, with 7 bases in the middle. CDR1 is SQVTM and CDR2 is ANQGSEA in the germline V gene. This CDR3 has 14 residues. The CDR3 reads CSVGGSSGANVLTF. Written as DNA, the CDR3 is TGCAGCGTTGGGGGGAGCTCTGGGGCCAACGTCCTGACTTTC.

This clonotype was counted at least ten times. The J gene is TRBJ2-5, the V gene TRBV24-1; D possibly corresponds to TRBD2 (6 bases). The CDR3 loop spans 14 amino acids. Germline CDR1 is KGHDR and CDR2 is SFDVKD. V was shortened by 3 bases and J by 3 bases, with 10 bases between the two germline ends. The CDR3 protein is CATSDRREEETQYF. In DNA form, the CDR3 reads TGTGCCACCAGTGATCGTAGGGAGGAAGAGACCCAGTACTTC.

The J gene is TRBJ1-4, the V gene TRBV9, with D possibly matching TRBD1 (6 bases). Germline V gives CDR1 SGDLS, CDR2 YYNGEE. V lost 3 bases to trimming and J lost 2 bases, with 14 bases between them. There are 16 residues in the CDR3. The chain's CDR3 is CASSAHPGATNEKLFF. The CDR3 DNA is TGTGCCAGCAGCGCCCACCCAGGGGCCACTAATGAAAAACTGTTTTTT.

This clonotype was detected only a few times. This chain joins TRBV20-1 and TRBJ2-7; D ambiguous. This CDR3 comprises 15 residues. Germline V CDR1 and CDR2: DFQATT, SNEGSKA (reference sequence). V was trimmed by 1 base and J by 3 bases, leaving 16 bases between them. In DNA form, the CDR3 reads TGCAGTGCTAGAGGTTTTGGCAGGATTAACTACGAGCAGTACTTC. This codes for CSARGFGRINYEQYF.

This chain uses TRBV7-3 with TRBJ2-4, with D perhaps TRBD1 or TRBD2 (6 bases each). Trimming shortened V by 1 base and J by 5 bases, and 15 bases separated the two germline ends. The CDR3 extends over 16 amino acids. Germline CDR1 is SGHTA and CDR2 is FQGTGA. CDR3 in amino acids: CASSLSVGGAQNIQYF. Here the CDR3 DNA reads TGTGCCAGCAGCTTAAGTGTGGGGGGCGCACAAAACATTCAGTACTTC.

This clonotype was counted many times. The chain couples TRBV6-1 to TRBJ1-2; 8 bases are shared with TRBD1. The V gene end was trimmed by 6 bases and the J gene end by 4 bases; junction bases not matched to a gene: 4. CDR3 length equals 13 residues. Germline loops: CDR1 MNHNS, CDR2 SASEGT. The CDR3 bases are TGTGCCAGCAGGGGACAGGACAGCTATGGCTACACCTTC. Its protein is CASRGQDSYGYTF.

In its sample, this clonotype was seen many times. V gene TRBV28 combines with J gene TRBJ2-7; 8 bases agree with TRBD1. Germline-derived CDR1 and CDR2 are MDHEN and SYDVKM. The length of the CDR3 is 14 residues. Trimming at V came to 8 bases and at J to 3 bases, leaving 9 bases not matched to a gene. In nucleotides, the CDR3 is TGTGCCAGCCGCGTAACAGGGGGAATCTACGAGCAGTACTTC. Residues: CASRVTGGIYEQYF.

This clonotype was recorded at least ten times. CDR3 in amino acids: CASSGQPLYEQYF. The DNA of the CDR3 is TGTGCCAGCAGCGGACAGCCACTCTACGAGCAGTACTTC. The chain recombines TRBV28 with TRBJ2-7; TRBD1 is a possible D gene (6 bases). The CDR3 is made up of 13 amino acids. Trimming shortened V by 6 bases and J by 3 bases, and 12 bases separated the two germline ends. CDR1 and CDR2 from the germline V gene are MDHEN and SYDVKM.

This clonotype was seen only a few times. The CDR3 coding sequence is TGCGCCAGCAGCTTGGACGTGGCTGGTGGCTACACCTTC. As protein: CASSLDVAGGYTF. V gene TRBV5-1 combines with J gene TRBJ1-2; D is undetermined. This CDR3 is built from 13 residues. CDR1 and CDR2 from the germline V gene are SGHRS and YFSETQ. Trimming left V 0 bases short and J 7 bases short, with 10 bases between.

This clonotype occurred many times. The chain employs TRBV13 and TRBJ1-2; no clear D gene. Germline CDR1 PRHDT, CDR2 FYEKMQ (reference sequence). CDR3 length equals 15 residues. V lost 5 bases, J lost 0 bases, and 13 bases lay in between. The CDR3 DNA follows: TGTGCCAGCAGCCGATCTATGGTCGCTAACTATGGCTACACCTTC. Protein: CASSRSMVANYGYTF.

The V and J genes are TRBV6-2 or TRBV6-3 and TRBJ2-5, with D perhaps matching TRBD2 (5 bases). V lost 4 bases, J lost 3 bases, and 15 bases lay in between. Germline assignment: CDR1 MNHEY and CDR2 SVGEGT. The length of the CDR3 is 15 residues. The DNA of the CDR3 is TGTGCCAGCAGTTCCGTAGGGATCGGGGAAGAGACCCAGTACTTC. Translated: CASSSVGIGEETQYF.

This clonotype has at least ten counts. This chain joins TRBV7-8 and TRBJ2-5; no definite D call. Between the trimmed V and J ends, which lost 1 base and 5 bases, there was a span of 8 bases. Germline V gene sequence: CDR1 SGHVS, CDR2 FQNEAQ. The CDR3 has 13 amino acids. The CDR3 loop is CASSLGKTETQYF. CDR3 bases: TGTGCCAGCAGCTTAGGGAAAACGGAGACCCAGTACTTC.

This clonotype was counted ten times or more. Here the CDR3 DNA reads TGTGCCTGGAGTATCGGACCCCAAGAGACCCAGTACTTC. Its protein product is CAWSIGPQETQYF. This chain links TRBV30 with TRBJ2-5, with D uncertain. Per the germline V gene, CDR1 is GTSNPN and CDR2 is SVGIG (reference sequence). The CDR3 runs 13 residues. Trimming removed 2 bases from V and 1 base from J, with 8 bases in between. The whole variable domain, filled in from reference TRBV30 and TRBJ2-5, reads SQTIHQWPATLVQPVGSPLSLECTVEGTSNPNLYWYRQAAGRGLQLLFYSVGIGQISSEVPQNLSASRPQDRQFILSSKKLLLSDSGFYLCAWSIGPQETQYFGPGTRLLVL.

This chain links TRBV9 with TRBJ2-7; 7 positions agree with TRBD2. CDR3 size: 14 residues. V lost 4 bases and J lost 3; bases outside the gene matches: 7. Germline V gene sequence: CDR1 SGDLS, CDR2 YYNGEE. CDR3 residues: CASSTRDYVYEQYF. The CDR3 nucleotides are TGTGCCAGCAGCACCCGGGACTACGTCTACGAGCAGTACTTC.

This clonotype was counted a single time. The CDR3 loop is CATSAPPTSANEQFF. The CDR3 region has the DNA TGTGCCACCAGTGCACCGCCGACTAGCGCCAATGAGCAGTTCTTC. The chain combines TRBV24-1 with TRBJ2-1; 8 positions match TRBD2. Germline V CDR1 and CDR2: KGHDR, SFDVKD. Trimming took 5 bases from V and 6 from J; bases not matched to a gene: 8. This CDR3 has 15 residues.

This clonotype was detected ten times or more. V is TRBV3-1 and J is TRBJ2-7; no firm D call. V lost 0 bases and J 0 bases, leaving 3 bases between the germline ends. The length of the CDR3 is 13 residues. Germline lookup yields CDR1 LGHDT and CDR2 YNNKEL (reference sequence). The CDR3 DNA reads TGTGCCAGCAGCCAAGAAGCCTCCTACGAGCAGTACTTC. Its translation is CASSQEASYEQYF.